The T cell receptor (beta chain) under discussion was sequenced for a study of shared clonotypes between healthy human individuals. Study background: The composition of the donors was a couple of women and a few men aged 18 to 49.

As for this clone: Its target is not known.

Only Caucasian adults living in Nashville, Tennessee served as donors. Libraries were prepared by immunoSEQ multiplex PCR; TCRdb keeps only in-frame clonotypes and omits some of them. This table holds 450,000 to 500,000 clones, about 84% found once. Study conclusions and caveats: Researchers sampled only blood; tissue repertoires likely differ.

What was sequenced was PBMCs. The clonotype originates from a woman between 40 and 55 years old in good health. Some clones in this sample may be carry-over from other donors' samples.

CDR3 nucleotides: TGTGCCAGCAGCTTAACTTGGGCAGAGACCCAGTACTTC. Translation: CASSLTWAETQYF. The rearrangement links TRBV7-3 to TRBJ2-5; D not resolved. Germline-derived CDR1 and CDR2 are SGHTA and FQGTGA. CDR3 length: 13 residues. Trimming pared 0 bases from V and 4 bases from J, leaving 6 bases between.